The entry below describes one T cell receptor (beta chain). This sample was taken from a study of T cells in Graves' hyperthyroidism and ophthalmopathy. There were TCR beta CDR3 regions amplified from RNA transcripts. With the HTBI primer set, the TCR CDR3 went through a first round of RT-PCR. TCRdb reprocessed the multiplex PCR reads via MiXCR and lists one record per CDR3 protein. The sample consists of roughly 280,000 distinct CDR3 sequences, about 20% of them appearing once. The CDR3 totals 15 residues. V trimming: 0 bases; J trimming: 4 bases; junction bases outside the gene matches: 4. Germline V lookup: CDR1 SGHVS, CDR2 FQNEAQ.

This sequence was found in a man aged 25-45 years with Graves' ophthalmopathy. Sequenced sample: blood. This chain links TRBV7-8 with TRBJ2-7, with 9 bases that match TRBD2. CDR3 in amino acids: CASSLAGSGSYEQYF. CDR3 DNA sequence: TGTGCCAGCAGCTTAGCGGGTAGCGGGAGTTACGAGCAGTACTTC.